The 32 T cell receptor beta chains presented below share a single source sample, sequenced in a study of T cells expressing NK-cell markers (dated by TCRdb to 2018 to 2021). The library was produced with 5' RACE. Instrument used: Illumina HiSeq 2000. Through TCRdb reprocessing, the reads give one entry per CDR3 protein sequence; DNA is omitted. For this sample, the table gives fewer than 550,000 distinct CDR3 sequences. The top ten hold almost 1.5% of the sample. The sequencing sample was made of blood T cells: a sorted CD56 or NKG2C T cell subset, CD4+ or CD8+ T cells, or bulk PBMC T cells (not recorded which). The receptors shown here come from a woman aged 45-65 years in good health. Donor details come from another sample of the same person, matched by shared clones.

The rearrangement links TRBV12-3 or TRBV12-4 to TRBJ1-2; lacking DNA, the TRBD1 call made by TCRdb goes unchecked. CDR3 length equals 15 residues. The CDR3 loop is CASSPNRGDYYGYTF.

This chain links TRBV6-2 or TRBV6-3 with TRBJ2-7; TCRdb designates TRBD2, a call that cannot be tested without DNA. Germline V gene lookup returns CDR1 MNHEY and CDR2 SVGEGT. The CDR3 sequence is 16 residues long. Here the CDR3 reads CASSYRGTSGTYEQYF.

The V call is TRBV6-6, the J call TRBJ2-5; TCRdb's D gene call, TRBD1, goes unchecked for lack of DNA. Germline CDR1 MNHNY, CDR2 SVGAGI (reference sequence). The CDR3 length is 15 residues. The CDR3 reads CASSYRQGFPETQYF.

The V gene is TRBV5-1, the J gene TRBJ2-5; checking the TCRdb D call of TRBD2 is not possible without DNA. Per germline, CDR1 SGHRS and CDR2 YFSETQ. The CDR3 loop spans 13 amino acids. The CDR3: CASSPEASGNEYF.

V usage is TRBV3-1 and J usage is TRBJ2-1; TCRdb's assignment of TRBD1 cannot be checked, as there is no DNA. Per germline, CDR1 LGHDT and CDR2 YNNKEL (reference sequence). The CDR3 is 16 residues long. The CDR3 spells CASSLDRFPSYNEQFF.

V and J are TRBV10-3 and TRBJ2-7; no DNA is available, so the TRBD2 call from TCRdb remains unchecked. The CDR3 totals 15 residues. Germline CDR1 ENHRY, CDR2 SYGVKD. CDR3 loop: CAISGTSGKGGEQYF.

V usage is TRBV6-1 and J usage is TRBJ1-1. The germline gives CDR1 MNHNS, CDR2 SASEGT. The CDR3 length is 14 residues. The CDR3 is CASSEGPQNTEAFF.

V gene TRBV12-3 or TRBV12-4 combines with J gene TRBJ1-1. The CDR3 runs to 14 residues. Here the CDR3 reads CASSGNNPNTEAFF.

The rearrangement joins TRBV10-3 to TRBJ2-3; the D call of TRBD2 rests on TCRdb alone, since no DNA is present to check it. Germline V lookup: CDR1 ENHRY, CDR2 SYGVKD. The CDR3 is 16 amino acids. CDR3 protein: CAIGTSGSGSIDTQYF.

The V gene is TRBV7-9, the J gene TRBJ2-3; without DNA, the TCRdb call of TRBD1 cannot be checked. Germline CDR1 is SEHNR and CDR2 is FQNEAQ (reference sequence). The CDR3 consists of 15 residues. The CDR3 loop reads CASRGIVQGTDTQYF.

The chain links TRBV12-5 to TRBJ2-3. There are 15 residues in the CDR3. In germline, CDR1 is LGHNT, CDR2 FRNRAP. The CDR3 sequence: CASGLSGSYTDTQYF.

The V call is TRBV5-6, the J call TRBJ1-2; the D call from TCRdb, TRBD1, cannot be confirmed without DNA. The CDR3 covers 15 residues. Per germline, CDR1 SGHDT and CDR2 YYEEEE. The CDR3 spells CASRRPGTGKNGYTF.

The CDR3 reads CASSLLQGRNEKLFF. V is TRBV5-1 and J is TRBJ1-4; lacking DNA, the TRBD1 call made by TCRdb goes unchecked. CDR1 and CDR2 (germline): SGHRS, YFSETQ. CDR3 size: 15 residues.

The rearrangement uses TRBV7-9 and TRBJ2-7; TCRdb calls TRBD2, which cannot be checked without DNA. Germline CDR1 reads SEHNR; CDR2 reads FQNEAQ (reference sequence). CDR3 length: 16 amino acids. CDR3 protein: CASSLWRETFSYEQYF.

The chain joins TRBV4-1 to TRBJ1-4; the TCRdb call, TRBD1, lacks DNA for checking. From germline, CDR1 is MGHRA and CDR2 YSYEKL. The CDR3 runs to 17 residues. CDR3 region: CASSQPYRGKTNEKLFF.

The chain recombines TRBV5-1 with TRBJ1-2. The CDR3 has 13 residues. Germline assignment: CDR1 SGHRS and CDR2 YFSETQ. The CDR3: CASSLARVDGYTF.

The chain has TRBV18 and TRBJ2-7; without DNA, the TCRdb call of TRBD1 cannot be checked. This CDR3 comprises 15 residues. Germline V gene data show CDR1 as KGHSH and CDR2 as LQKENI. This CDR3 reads CASSRGTGYYYEQYF.

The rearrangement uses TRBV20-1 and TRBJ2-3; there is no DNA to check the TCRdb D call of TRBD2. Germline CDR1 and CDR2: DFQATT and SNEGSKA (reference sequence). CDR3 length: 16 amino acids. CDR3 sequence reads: CSALRTSGRPVDTQYF.

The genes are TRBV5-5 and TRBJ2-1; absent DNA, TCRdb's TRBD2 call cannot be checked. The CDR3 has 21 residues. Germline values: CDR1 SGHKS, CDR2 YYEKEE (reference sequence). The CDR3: CASSLIPPVSGRASSYNEQFF.

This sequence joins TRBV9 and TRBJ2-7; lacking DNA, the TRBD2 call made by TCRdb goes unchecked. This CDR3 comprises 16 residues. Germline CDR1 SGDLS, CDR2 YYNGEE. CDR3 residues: CASSRGRPGLAYEQYF.

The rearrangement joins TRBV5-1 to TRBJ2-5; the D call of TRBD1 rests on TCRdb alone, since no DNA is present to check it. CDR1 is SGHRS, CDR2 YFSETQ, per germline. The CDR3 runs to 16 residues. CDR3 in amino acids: CASSLVGTGVAETQYF.

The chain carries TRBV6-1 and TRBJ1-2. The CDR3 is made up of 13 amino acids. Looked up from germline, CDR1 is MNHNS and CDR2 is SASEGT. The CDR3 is CAAAVGLGKGYTF.

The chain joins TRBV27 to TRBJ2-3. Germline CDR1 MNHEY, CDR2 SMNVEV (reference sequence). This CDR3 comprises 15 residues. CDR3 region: CASSSSGETTDTQYF.

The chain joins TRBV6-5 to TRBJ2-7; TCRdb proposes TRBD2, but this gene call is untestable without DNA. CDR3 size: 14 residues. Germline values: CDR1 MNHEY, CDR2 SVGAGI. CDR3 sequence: CASSSGLPSYEQYF.

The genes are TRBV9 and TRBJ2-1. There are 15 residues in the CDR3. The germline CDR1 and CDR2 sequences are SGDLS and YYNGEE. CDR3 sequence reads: CASSDSGNSYNEQFF. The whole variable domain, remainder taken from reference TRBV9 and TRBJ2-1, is DSGVTQTPKHLITATGQRVTLRCSPRSGDLSVYWYQQSLDQGLQFLIQYYNGEERAKGNILERFSAQQFPDLHSELNLSSLELGDSALYFCASSDSGNSYNEQFFGPGTRLTVL.

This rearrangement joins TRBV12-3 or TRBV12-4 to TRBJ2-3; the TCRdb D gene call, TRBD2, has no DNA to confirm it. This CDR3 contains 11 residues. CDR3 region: CASSTSGAQYF.

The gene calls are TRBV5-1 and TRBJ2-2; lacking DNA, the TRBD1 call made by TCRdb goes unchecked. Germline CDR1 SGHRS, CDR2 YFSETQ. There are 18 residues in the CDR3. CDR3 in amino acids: CASSALGPTLVGPQELFF.

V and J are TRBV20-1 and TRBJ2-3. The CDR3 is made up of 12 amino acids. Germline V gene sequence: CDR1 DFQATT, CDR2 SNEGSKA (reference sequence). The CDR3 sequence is CSASSPPVGQYF.

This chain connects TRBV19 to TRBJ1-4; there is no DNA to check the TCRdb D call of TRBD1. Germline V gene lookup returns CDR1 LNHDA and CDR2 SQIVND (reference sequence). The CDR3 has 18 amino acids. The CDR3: CASSMLGVLGGYNEKLFF.

The CDR3 is CASSWDSVTGELFF. The V call is TRBV3-1, the J call TRBJ2-2; the TCRdb D gene call, TRBD2, has no DNA to confirm it. This CDR3 comprises 14 residues. Germline V gives CDR1 LGHDT, CDR2 YNNKEL (reference sequence).

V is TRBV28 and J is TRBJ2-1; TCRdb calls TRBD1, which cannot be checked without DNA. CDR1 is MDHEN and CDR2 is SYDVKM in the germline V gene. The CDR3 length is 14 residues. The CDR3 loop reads CASSRGTRYNEQFF.

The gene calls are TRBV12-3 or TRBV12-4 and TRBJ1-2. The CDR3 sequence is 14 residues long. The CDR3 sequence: CASSLKRGLYGYTF.